A single sample gave rise to the 21 T cell receptor beta chains below, sequenced in a study of tumor and adjacent non-tumor tissue in lung cancer. No cell sorting was done before RNA was extracted from the tissue. The normal lung tissue was taken more than 3 cm from the tumor edge. TCRbeta libraries were built with three rounds of nested PCR, modified from ARM-PCR. TCRdb re-analysed the multiplex PCR reads in MiXCR, keeping a single row per CDR3 protein. The sample contains 40,000 to 50,000 distinct CDR3 sequences, about 68% of which appear only once. Material for sequencing was distant non-tumor lung tissue. The receptors come from a woman between 70 and 85 years old with non-small cell lung cancer.

Concerning this clonotype: Relative to the germline gene, one junction end is altered; a read error may explain this. The V call is TRBV5-1, the J call TRBJ1-1, with D perhaps TRBD1 (5 bases). This CDR3 has 13 residues. CDR1 and CDR2 from the germline V gene are SGHRS and YFSETQ. Here the CDR3 DNA reads TGCGCCAACAGGAAGGACGGAGACACTAAAGCTTTCTTT. Protein product: CANRKDGDTKAFF.

For this clonotype: A much larger clone sits a single nucleotide away, making a read error possible. This chain connects TRBV10-1 to TRBJ2-7, with D possibly called TRBD1 or TRBD2 (6 bases each). Trimming removed 3 bases at V and 9 bases at J, with 15 bases between. This CDR3 is 13 amino acids long. Germline CDR1 and CDR2: WNHNN and SYGVQD (reference sequence). The CDR3 bases are TGCGCCAGCAGTGAATCGGGGGCCTGGGTGCAGTACTTC. It encodes CASSESGAWVQYF.

This clonotype was seen at least ten times. The DNA for the CDR3 is TGCGCCAGCAGCCAGGGGTCCCTAATAACCTACGAGCAGTACTTC. Amino acid sequence: CASSQGSLITYEQYF. The chain recombines TRBV5-1 with TRBJ2-7; the D gene is possibly TRBD1 (6 bases). Trimming removed 4 bases from V and 2 bases from J, with 16 bases in between. The CDR3 spans 15 residues. The germline V gene has CDR1 SGHRS and CDR2 YFSETQ.

The chain is built from TRBV4-1 and TRBJ2-3; D is possibly TRBD1 (5 bases). Looked up from germline, CDR1 is MGHRA and CDR2 is YSYEKL. Trimming took off 1 base at V and 7 bases at J, with 24 bases between the two ends. CDR3 size: 18 residues. CDR3: CASSQGHLRVRVVHTQYF. The DNA for the CDR3 is TGCGCCAGCAGCCAAGGTCATCTCCGGGTCAGGGTCGTGCATACGCAGTATTTT.

Concerning this clonotype itself: Since a much larger clone is just one base distant, this may be a read error. The CDR3 ends on some other residue instead of the conserved phenylalanine or tryptophan, so this is likely a read error. The chain is built from TRBV20-1 and TRBJ2-4; D call uncertain. The CDR3 is made up of 14 amino acids. Germline lookup yields CDR1 DFQATT and CDR2 SNEGSKA (reference sequence). Trimming shortened V by 0 bases and J by 8 bases, and 14 bases separated the two germline ends. CDR3 bases: TGCAGTGCTAGAGATTCTAGGGCGGTGGACATTCAGTACTCC. It encodes CSARDSRAVDIQYS.

Concerning this clonotype: A read error may account for a junction end that differs from germline. V usage is TRBV28 and J usage is TRBJ1-2; tentatively, D is TRBD1 (5 bases). Germline V gene sequence: CDR1 MDHEN, CDR2 SYDVKM. This CDR3 spans 13 amino acids. This CDR3 reads CASSTTAFYSYTF. In DNA form, the CDR3 reads TGTGCCAGCAGCACGACAGCTTTCTATAGCTACACCTTC.

Concerning this clonotype: A junction end diverges from the germline sequence, so it may reflect a read error. The rearrangement links TRBV4-1 to TRBJ2-1; possible D gene TRBD2, 5 bases. Per germline, CDR1 MGHRA and CDR2 YSYEKL. This CDR3 region has 15 residues. The CDR3 here is CASSQEGGTYNKQFF. For the CDR3, the DNA is TGCGCGAGCAGCCAAGAGGGCGGTACATACAATAAGCAGTTCTTC.

This clonotype turned up a few times. A read error may account for a junction end that differs from germline. The chain carries TRBV4-2 and TRBJ2-2; D is possibly TRBD2 (7 bases). The CDR3 length is 16 residues. CDR1 and CDR2 from the germline V gene are LGHNA and YNFKEQ. CDR3 nucleotides: TGTGCCAGCAGCCAAGGTTGGGCCACGAACACCGGGGGGCTGTTTTTC. Protein product: CASSQGWATNTGGLFF.

Comment on this clonotype: Compared with germline, one end of the junction differs, possibly owing to a read error. The CDR3 DNA reads as TGTGTCAGCAGCTTTAGTTTTTTGGGACAGACTAACACTAAAGCTTTCTTT. Amino acids: CVSSFSFLGQTNTKAFF. The chain couples TRBV7-8 to TRBJ1-1; 7 bases line up with TRBD1. The CDR3 sequence is 17 residues long. Germline V gives CDR1 SGHVS, CDR2 FQNEAQ.

Concerning this clonotype itself: A read error is likely, as this CDR3 ends without the conserved phenylalanine or tryptophan. It is unclear where the CDR3 begins or ends on the DNA, so no DNA is shown, and the CDR3 is as TCRdb lists it. The V call is TRBV29-1, the J call TRBJ2-1; the D segment call TRBD2 is taken from the table without a DNA check. Germline V lookup: CDR1 SQVTM, CDR2 ANQGSEA. The length of the CDR3 is 13 amino acids, counting both ends. CDR3 region: CSAKRQGINEKFV.

For this clonotype: One end of the junction fails to match germline, which may point to a read error. J is TRBJ1-1 and V is TRBV10-3; D possibly corresponds to TRBD1 (5 bases). CDR3 size: 15 residues. CDR1 ENHRY and CDR2 SYGVKD come from the germline V gene. CDR3 DNA: TGTACCATCAATAATGGGGGAGGATTGGACACTGAAGCTTTCTTT. As protein: CTINNGGGLDTEAFF.

A note on this clonotype: The germline gene is not matched at one end of the junction; a read error may be the cause. The V call is TRBV5-4, the J call TRBJ2-3; D is ambiguous. The germline V gene encodes CDR1 SGHNT and CDR2 YYREEE (reference sequence). This CDR3 has 14 amino acids. CDR3 loop: CASSPRAAPDMQYF. The CDR3 bases are TGTGCCAGTAGCCCACGGGCGGCTCCGGATATGCAGTATTTT.

V and J are TRBV7-6 and TRBJ1-2; perhaps TRBD1 as D (6 bases). The CDR3 spans 15 residues. From germline, CDR1 is SGHVS and CDR2 FNYEAQ. Trimming pared 4 bases from V and 5 bases from J, leaving 17 bases between. The CDR3 region has the DNA TGTGCCAGCAGCTCCTCAGTGGGGGCGCGGTATGGCTACACCTTC. Its protein is CASSSSVGARYGYTF.

Notes on this clonotype: An end of the junction does not agree with germline; a read error may underlie this. The CDR3 here is CASIRTGTFADTLYF. CDR3 bases: TGTGCCAGCATCCGGACAGGAACCTTTGCAGATACGCTGTATTTT. The J gene is TRBJ2-3, the V gene TRBV12-3 or TRBV12-4, with 7 nucleotides matching TRBD1. This CDR3 comprises 15 residues.

This clonotype came up a few times. A read error may account for a junction end that differs from germline. This chain links TRBV11-2 with TRBJ2-3; 9 bases align to TRBD2. Germline loops: CDR1 SGHAT, CDR2 FQNNGV. This CDR3 has 13 amino acids. CDR3 sequence: CASSSVAGDTQYF. The CDR3 DNA reads TGTGCCAGCAGCTCCGTAGCGGGGGATACACAGTATTTT.

This clonotype was counted ten times or more. The chain uses TRBV11-2 and TRBJ2-3; no definite D call. CDR1 SGHAT and CDR2 FQNNGV come from the germline V gene. V lost 0 bases and J 1 base, leaving 8 bases between the germline ends. The CDR3 sequence is 15 residues long. CDR3 DNA: TGTGCCAGCAGCTTAGATCGTACGCGCACAGATACGCAGTATTTT. This codes for CASSLDRTRTDTQYF.

This clonotype has a handful of counts. The rearrangement links TRBV28 to TRBJ2-1; D uncertain. Trimming stripped 9 bases from V and 4 bases from J, with 19 bases between. The CDR3 is 15 amino acids. Germline assignment: CDR1 MDHEN and CDR2 SYDVKM. The CDR3 DNA reads TGTGCCAGTCTCACGGTCACTATGCCTTACAATGAGCAGTTCTTC. This gives the protein CASLTVTMPYNEQFF.

The chain carries TRBV11-2 and TRBJ1-2; D might be TRBD1 (5 bases). This CDR3 spans 13 amino acids. Germline V gives CDR1 SGHAT, CDR2 FQNNGV. V lost 5 bases to trimming and J lost 8 bases, with 15 bases between them. CDR3 in amino acids: CASSREGRGGYTF. In nucleotides, the CDR3 is TGTGCCAGCAGCAGGGAGGGGAGGGGAGGCTACACCTTC.

As regards this clonotype: Because it lacks the conserved phenylalanine or tryptophan at the end, this CDR3 is likely a read error. The rearrangement uses TRBV5-4 and TRBJ2-3; D is unclear. The CDR3 is made up of 15 amino acids. From germline, CDR1 is SGHNT and CDR2 YYREEE (reference sequence). CDR3 bases: TGTGCCAGTAGCTTGGTAGGCAGGAGCACAGTTACGCAGTATCTT. Its translation is CASSLVGRSTVTQYL.

This clonotype came up many times. J is TRBJ2-1 and V is TRBV4-1, with a possible D match to TRBD2 (5 bases). Trimming took 0 bases from V and 9 from J, leaving 15 bases between them. Germline V gives CDR1 MGHRA, CDR2 YSYEKL. CDR3 length equals 15 residues. The CDR3 reads CASSQDLGRILEQFF. CDR3 in DNA: TGCGCCAGCAGCCAAGATCTTGGGAGAATCCTTGAGCAGTTCTTC.

With regard to this clonotype: Compared with germline, one end of the junction differs, possibly owing to a read error. The CDR3 spells CASANGEVAPGELFF. The CDR3 DNA reads TGTGCCAGCGCTAATGGCGAGGTGGCGCCCGGGGAGCTGTTTTTC. The chain uses TRBV2 and TRBJ2-2, with a possible D match to TRBD2 (5 bases). Germline V gene sequence: CDR1 SNHLY, CDR2 FYNNEI. The CDR3 totals 15 residues.